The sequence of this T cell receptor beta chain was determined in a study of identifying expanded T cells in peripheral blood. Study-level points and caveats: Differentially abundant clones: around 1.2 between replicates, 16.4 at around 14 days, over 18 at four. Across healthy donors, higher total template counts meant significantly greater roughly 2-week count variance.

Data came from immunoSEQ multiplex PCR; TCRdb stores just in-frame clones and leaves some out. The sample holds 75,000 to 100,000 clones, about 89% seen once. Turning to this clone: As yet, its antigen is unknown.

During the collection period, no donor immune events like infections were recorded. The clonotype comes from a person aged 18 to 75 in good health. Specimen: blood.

CDR3 sequence: CASSVWADRGTEAFF. The CDR3 DNA sequence: TGTGCCAGCAGTGTTTGGGCGGACAGGGGCACTGAAGCTTTCTTT. The V and J genes are TRBV6-1 and TRBJ1-1; 9 bases match TRBD1. The germline V gene has CDR1 MNHNS and CDR2 SASEGT. The CDR3 consists of 15 residues. The V segment lost 4 bases and the J segment 4 bases; nucleotides outside the gene matches: 7.